This TCR beta chain was identified during a study of blood T cell repertoires in COVID-19 (dated by TCRdb to 2018 to 2021). In terms of the full investigation: Samples from collaborators originated in the United States, Italy and Spain and spanned both the acute and convalescent phases of COVID-19. The samples were drawn from the first 160 participants of the ongoing ImmuneRACE study and from 1,254 subjects provided by 6 global collaborators. The prospective study material was composed of cDNA or gDNA derived from T cells, B-cell-depleted T cells, or PBMCs. The repertoires were released in a freely available public database intended as a resource for research on the immune response to SARS-CoV-2. Where HLA class I and class II types were available, the types were taken from metadata supplied by the sample provider, not from assay-based typing. Deeply sampled blood TCRbeta repertoires from subjects exposed to, actively infected with, or recovered from COVID-19 were included in the dataset. The sample metadata nearly always contained a de-identified subject ID, COVID-19 status, age in years and sex.

The study at large found these results: Clinical and demographic metadata were provided uncurated, with the amount varying by source and participant.

The collaborating institutions used their own protocols to collect whole blood in K2EDTA tubes. Collaborator samples were shipped for TCRbeta analysis as frozen whole blood, isolated PBMCs, or DNA extracted from either sample type. The CDR3, cysteine through phenylalanine, is 14 amino acids long. Just the 42-base CDR3 DNA is kept, in frame starting at base 1. Deletion took 3 bases off V and 5 bases off J, with a span of 11 bases between the germline ends. The germline V gene (reference sequence) sets CDR1 to LNHDA and CDR2 to SQIVND. TCRbeta CDR3 regions were amplified from genomic DNA by means of the immunoSEQ Assay, a bias-controlled multiplex PCR. Regarding the original processing steps: The number of nucleated cells in each sample was estimated by amplification of reference gene primers within the assay. To quantify the absolute abundance of each unique TCRbeta CDR3 rearrangement, sequence reads were collapsed and filtered. For each sample, productive Simpson clonality was calculated as the square root of Simpson's diversity index over productive rearrangements. Drawn from immuneACCESS, this table holds only the in-frame rearrangements with V and J called that TCRdb kept. Clones are partly lost; checked studies trace under half to an unresolved V gene and leave the rest unexplained. That table gives V, J and clone size, and the DNA gave D and trimming. The sample table records 250,000 to 300,000 clones; approximately 85% of these occur just once. The biggest ten clones account for 4.5% to 5.5% of the sample.

Regarding this clone: The antigen it binds to is not known. Base qualities were left out, and no much larger clone turns up one base away.

The chain links TRBV19 with TRBJ1-5; the D segment cannot be called with confidence. Sequenced input: peripheral blood. The origin of this receptor is a man aged 45-65 years with active or convalescent COVID-19. The DNA reads TGTGCCAGTAGTATCAGGCGCCTCTATCAGCCCCAGCATTTT. Translated, it reads CASSIRRLYQPQHF.